This T cell receptor beta chain was sequenced during a study of blood T cell repertoires in COVID-19 (dated by TCRdb to the early 2020s). Context from the whole study: Collaborator samples came from the United States, Italy and Spain and covered acute and convalescent phases of COVID-19. The repertoires were released in a freely available public database meant as a resource for research on the immune response to SARS-CoV-2. Deeply sampled blood TCRbeta repertoires from subjects exposed to, actively infected with, or recovered from COVID-19 were included in the dataset. Sample metadata almost always included a de-identified subject ID, COVID-19 status, age in years and sex. Where available, HLA class I and class II types were taken from metadata supplied by the sample provider and were not determined by assay-based typing. Samples came from the ongoing ImmuneRACE study (first 160 participants) plus 1,254 subjects from 6 global collaborators. The prospective study material was composed of cDNA or gDNA derived from T cells, B-cell-depleted T cells, or PBMCs.

TCRbeta CDR3 regions were amplified from genomic DNA using the immunoSEQ Assay, a bias-controlled multiplex PCR. The authors' pipeline ran thus. The number of nucleated cells in each sample was estimated from the amplification of reference gene primers within the assay. To quantify the absolute abundance of each unique TCRbeta CDR3 rearrangement, sequence reads were collapsed and filtered. Productive Simpson clonality was computed per sample as the square root of Simpson's diversity index over productive rearrangements. The table was pulled from immuneACCESS by TCRdb, which kept in-frame rearrangements only. Such tables lose some clones; where checked, under half of the loss comes from unresolved V genes, and the rest has no known cause. That table is the source of V, J and clone size, and D and trimming were worked out from the DNA. The sample table lists roughly 400,000 clones, nearly 90% of them with a count of one. The ten largest clones take up roughly 1.4% of the sample.

Trimming takes 3 bases off V and 3 bases off J; junction bases not matched to a gene: 11. The CDR3 has 16 amino acids, counting the end cysteine and phenylalanine. The read is trimmed to its CDR3 DNA, 48 bases read in frame from base 1. According to the germline V gene, CDR1 reads MGHRA and CDR2 reads YSYEKL. Overall study outcomes, separate from this receptor: Clinical and demographic metadata were provided uncurated, with the amount varying by source and participant.

Participants in the prospective study were aged about 18 to 89 years, lived in about two dozen United States geographic areas, and enrolled through a virtual design. To assign participants to cohorts, the prospective study relied on clinical history that participants themselves reported in a screening survey and a study questionnaire. Exposed participants were defined as having been in contact with someone with a PCR-confirmed or clinician-diagnosed COVID-19 case within 2 weeks of study entry. In the prospective study, whole blood, serum and a nasopharyngeal or oropharyngeal swab were collected from each participant by mobile phlebotomists. Over a roughly 2-month period, participants in the prospective study had the option of providing additional blood draws and questionnaires. Prospective study blood samples were shipped either frozen or at room temperature before DNA extraction. With regard to this clone: Its antigen specificity is not known. Per-base qualities were not stored, and no clone one base away is much larger.

The clonotype comes from a woman under 30 who had been exposed to COVID-19. Sequencing was done on a sample of PBMCs or T cells enriched from blood (not recorded which). The chain links TRBV4-1 with TRBJ2-7, and TRBD1 aligns with 7 junction nucleotides. The DNA is TGCGCCAGCAGCCACGAACAGGGGATTCCTCACTACGAGCAGTACTTC. This is translated as CASSHEQGIPHYEQYF.